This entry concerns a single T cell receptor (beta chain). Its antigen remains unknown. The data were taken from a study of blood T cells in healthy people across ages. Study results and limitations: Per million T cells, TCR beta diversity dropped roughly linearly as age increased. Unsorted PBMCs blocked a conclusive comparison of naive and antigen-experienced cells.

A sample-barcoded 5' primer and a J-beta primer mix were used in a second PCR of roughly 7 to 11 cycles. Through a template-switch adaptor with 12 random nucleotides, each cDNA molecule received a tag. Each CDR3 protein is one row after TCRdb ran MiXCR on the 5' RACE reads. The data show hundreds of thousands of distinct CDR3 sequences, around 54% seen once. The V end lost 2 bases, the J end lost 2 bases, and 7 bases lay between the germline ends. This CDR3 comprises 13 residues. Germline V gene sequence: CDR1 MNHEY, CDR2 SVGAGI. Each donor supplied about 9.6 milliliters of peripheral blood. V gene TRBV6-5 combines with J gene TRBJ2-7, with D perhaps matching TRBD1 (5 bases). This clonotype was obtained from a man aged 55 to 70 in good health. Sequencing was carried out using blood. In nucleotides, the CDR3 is TGTGCCAGCAGTTACGGGGCTCCCTACGAGCAGTACTTC. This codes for CASSYGAPYEQYF.